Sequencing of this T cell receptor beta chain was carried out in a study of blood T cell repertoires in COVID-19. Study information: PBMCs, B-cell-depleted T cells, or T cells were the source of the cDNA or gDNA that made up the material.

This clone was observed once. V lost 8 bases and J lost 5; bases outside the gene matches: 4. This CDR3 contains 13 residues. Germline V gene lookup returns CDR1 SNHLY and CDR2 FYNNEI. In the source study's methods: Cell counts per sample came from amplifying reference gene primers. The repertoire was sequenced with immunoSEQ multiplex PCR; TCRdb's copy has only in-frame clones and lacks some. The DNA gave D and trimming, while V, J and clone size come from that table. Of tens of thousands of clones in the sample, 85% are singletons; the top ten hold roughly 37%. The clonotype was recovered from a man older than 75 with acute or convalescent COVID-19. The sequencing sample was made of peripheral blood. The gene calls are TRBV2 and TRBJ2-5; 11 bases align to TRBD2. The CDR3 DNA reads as TGTGCCAGCCTAGCGGGAGGTCGGGAGACCCAGTACTTC. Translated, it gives CASLAGGRETQYF.